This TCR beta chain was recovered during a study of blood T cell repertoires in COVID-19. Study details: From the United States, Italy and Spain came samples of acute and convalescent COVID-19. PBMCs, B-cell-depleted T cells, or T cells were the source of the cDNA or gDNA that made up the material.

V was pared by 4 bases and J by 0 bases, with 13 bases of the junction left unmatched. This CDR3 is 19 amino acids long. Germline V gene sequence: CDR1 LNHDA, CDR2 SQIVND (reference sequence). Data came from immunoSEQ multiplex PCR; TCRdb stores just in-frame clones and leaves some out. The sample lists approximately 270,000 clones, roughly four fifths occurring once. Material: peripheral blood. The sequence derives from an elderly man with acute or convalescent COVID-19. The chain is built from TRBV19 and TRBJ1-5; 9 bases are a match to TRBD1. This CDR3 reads CASSRRPGQGVYSNQPQHF. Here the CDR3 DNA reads TGTGCCAGTAGTAGGCGACCGGGACAGGGTGTCTATAGCAATCAGCCCCAGCATTTT.